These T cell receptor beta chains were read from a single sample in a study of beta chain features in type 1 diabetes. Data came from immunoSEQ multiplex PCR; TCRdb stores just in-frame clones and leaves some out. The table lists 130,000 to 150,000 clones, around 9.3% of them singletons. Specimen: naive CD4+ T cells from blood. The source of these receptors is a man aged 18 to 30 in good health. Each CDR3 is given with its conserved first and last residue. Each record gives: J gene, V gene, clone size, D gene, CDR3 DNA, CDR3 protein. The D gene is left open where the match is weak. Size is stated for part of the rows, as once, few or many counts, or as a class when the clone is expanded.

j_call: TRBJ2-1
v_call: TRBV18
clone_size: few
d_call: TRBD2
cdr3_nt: TGTGCCAGCTCACCAAAACTGGTAGCGGGGGGACCGGAAGTTGGGGAGCAGTTCTTC
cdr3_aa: CASSPKLVAGGPEVGEQFF

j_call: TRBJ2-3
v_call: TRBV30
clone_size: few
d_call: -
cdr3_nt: TGTGCCTGGAGTGGTGGTCCACACACAGATACGCAGTATTTT
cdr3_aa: CAWSGGPHTDTQYF

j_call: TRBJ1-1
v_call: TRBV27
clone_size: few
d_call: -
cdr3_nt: TGTGCCAGCAGCGGTTATGGTGAGGAGAACACTGAAGCTTTCTTT
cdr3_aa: CASSGYGEENTEAFF

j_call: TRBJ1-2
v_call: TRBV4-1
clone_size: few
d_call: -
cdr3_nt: TGCGCCAGCAGCCAAGATGCGCGGGGGGATGGCTACACCTTC
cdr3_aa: CASSQDARGDGYTF

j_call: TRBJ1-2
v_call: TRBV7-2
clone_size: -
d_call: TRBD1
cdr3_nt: TGTGCCAGCAGCTTGACAGGGGTTGACTATGGCTACACCTTC
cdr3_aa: CASSLTGVDYGYTF

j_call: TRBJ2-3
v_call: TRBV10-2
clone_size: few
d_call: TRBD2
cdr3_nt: TGCGCCAGCAGTGAGTCCCTAGCGGGGGCTGGGGATACGCAGTATTTT
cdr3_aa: CASSESLAGAGDTQYF

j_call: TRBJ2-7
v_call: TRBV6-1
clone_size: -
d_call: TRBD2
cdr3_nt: TGTGCCAGCAGGCCAGGAACTAGCGAGAAATACGAGCAGTACTTC
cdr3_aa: CASRPGTSEKYEQYF

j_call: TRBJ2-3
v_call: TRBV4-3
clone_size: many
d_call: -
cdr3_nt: TGCGCCAGCAGCCTTGGTGGGACTAGCACAGATACGCAGTATTTT
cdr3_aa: CASSLGGTSTDTQYF

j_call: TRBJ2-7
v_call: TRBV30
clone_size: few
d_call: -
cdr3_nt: TGTGCCTGGAGGGGGCAGGCAATCTACGAGCAGTACTTC
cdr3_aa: CAWRGQAIYEQYF

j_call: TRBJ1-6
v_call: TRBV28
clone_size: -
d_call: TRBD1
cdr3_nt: TGTGCCAGCAGTTTATACAGGGGGAATTCACCCCTCCACTTT
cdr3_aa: CASSLYRGNSPLHF

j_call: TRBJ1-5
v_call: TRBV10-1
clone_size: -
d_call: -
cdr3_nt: TGCGCCAGCAGTGAGTCGAGTCAGCCCCAGCATTTT
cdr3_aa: CASSESSQPQHF

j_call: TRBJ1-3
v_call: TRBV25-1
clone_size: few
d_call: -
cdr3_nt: TGTGCCAGCAGTGACGCACAGAGCTCTGGAAACACCATATATTTT
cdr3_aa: CASSDAQSSGNTIYF

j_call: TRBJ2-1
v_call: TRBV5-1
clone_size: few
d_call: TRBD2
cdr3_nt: TGCGCCAGCAGCTTCCCACTAGCGGGGGGTACGGGGAATGAGCAGTTCTTC
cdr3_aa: CASSFPLAGGTGNEQFF

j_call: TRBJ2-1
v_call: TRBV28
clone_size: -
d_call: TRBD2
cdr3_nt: TGTGCCAGCCAAACCGGGACTAGCGCTTCTAGGGGGTTCTTC
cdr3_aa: CASQTGTSASRGFF

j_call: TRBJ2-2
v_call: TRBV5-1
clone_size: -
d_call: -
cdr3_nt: TGCGCCAGCAGCCGGGACATAGGGGACACCGGGGAGCTGTTTTTT
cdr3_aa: CASSRDIGDTGELFF

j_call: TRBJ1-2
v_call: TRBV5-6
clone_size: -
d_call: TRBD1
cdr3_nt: TGTGCCAGCAGCTTTGGACAGGGGGCTTCTGGCTACACCTTC
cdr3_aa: CASSFGQGASGYTF

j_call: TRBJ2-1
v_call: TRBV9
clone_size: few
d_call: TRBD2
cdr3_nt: TGTGCCAGCAGCGCTCATTCAACTAGCGGGGGGCTCTCCTACAATGAGCAGTTCTTC
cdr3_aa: CASSAHSTSGGLSYNEQFF

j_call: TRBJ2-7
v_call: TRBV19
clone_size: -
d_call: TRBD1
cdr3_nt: TGTGCCAGTAGTAGCCAGACAGGGTCCCTCGAGCAGTACTTC
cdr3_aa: CASSSQTGSLEQYF

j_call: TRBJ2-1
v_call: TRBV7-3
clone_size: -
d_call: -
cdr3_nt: TGTGCCAGCAGCTTAGTTCTTGCTAACTACAATGAGCAGTTCTTC
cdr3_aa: CASSLVLANYNEQFF

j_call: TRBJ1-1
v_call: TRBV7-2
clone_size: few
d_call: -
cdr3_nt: TGTGCCAGCAGCTCCCCCGCTGGGGCTTGGGCTGAAGCTTTCTTT
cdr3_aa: CASSSPAGAWAEAFF

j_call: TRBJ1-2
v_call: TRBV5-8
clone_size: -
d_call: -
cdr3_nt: TGTGCCAGCAGCCCGAGCGGGGCTAACTATGGCTACACCTTC
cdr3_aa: CASSPSGANYGYTF

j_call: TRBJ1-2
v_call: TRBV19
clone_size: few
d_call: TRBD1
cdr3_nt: TGTGCCAGTACCCCAACTGGGACAGAGACAATCTATGGCTACACCTTC
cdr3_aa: CASTPTGTETIYGYTF

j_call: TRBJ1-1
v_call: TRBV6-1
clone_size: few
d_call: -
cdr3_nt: TGTGCCAGCAGTGATCTAAGGAGAACTGAAGCTTTCTTT
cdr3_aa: CASSDLRRTEAFF

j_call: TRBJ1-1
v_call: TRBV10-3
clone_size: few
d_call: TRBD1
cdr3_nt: TGTGCCACCCGGGACAGGGGTCTGATCACTGAAGCTTTCTTT
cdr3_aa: CATRDRGLITEAFF

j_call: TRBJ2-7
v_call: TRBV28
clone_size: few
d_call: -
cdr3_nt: TGTGCCAGCAGTTTATCCGGACAGTACGAGCAGTACTTC
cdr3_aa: CASSLSGQYEQYF

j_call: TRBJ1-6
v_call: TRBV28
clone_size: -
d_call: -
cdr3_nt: TGTGCCAGCCTCTCTTGGGGAGTTCAAGATCGTAATTCACCCCTCCACTTT
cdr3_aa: CASLSWGVQDRNSPLHF

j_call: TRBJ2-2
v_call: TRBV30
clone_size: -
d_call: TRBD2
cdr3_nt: TGTGCCTGGACGCTCGCGGCGGGGGGGCCTGGCGGGGAGCTGTTTTTT
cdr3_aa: CAWTLAAGGPGGELFF